These 20 T cell receptor beta chains came from one sample sequenced in a study of metastatic and nonmetastatic thyroid tumors. Among the patients, none had received any treatment before thyroid surgery. TCRdb reanalyzed the PCR reads via MiXCR. The sample yields about 93,000 clones, more than 9.5% seen once. The sample comprised blood. These receptors were collected from a female donor with papillary thyroid cancer or a benign thyroid nodule (not recorded which). Some clones in this sample may be carry-over from other donors' samples.

This clone appeared many times. The chain employs TRBV3-1 and TRBJ2-1, with D hard to call. V shed 1 base and J shed 15 bases, with 13 bases lying between them. This CDR3 has 12 amino acids. The V gene's germline CDR1 is LGHDT and CDR2 YNNKEL (reference sequence). The CDR3 DNA follows: TGTGCCAGCAGCCAAGGAGACGCTGTGGGGTTCTTC. This codes for CASSQGDAVGFF.

Many counts were recorded for this clone. This chain links TRBV20-1 with TRBJ1-6; 7 bases align to TRBD1. The V segment lost 4 bases and the J segment 5 bases; nucleotides outside the gene matches: 5. The V gene's germline CDR1 is DFQATT and CDR2 SNEGSKA (reference sequence). The CDR3 extends over 14 amino acids. In DNA form, the CDR3 reads TGCAGTGCTAAGGACAGGCCGGATAATTCACCCCTCCACTTT. Its protein product is CSAKDRPDNSPLHF.

This clone was detected only a few times. V usage is TRBV14 and J usage is TRBJ2-5; 14 bases are a match to TRBD2. The J segment lost 5 bases and the V segment lost 3 bases, leaving 2 bases of the junction unmatched. Germline V gene sequence: CDR1 SGHDN, CDR2 FVKESK. The CDR3 runs 15 residues. The CDR3 region has the DNA TGTGCCAGCAGCCATGGACTAGCGGGAGGTGAGACCCAGTACTTC. This translates into CASSHGLAGGETQYF.

The chain combines TRBV6-1 with TRBJ2-6; the D gene is possibly TRBD1 (7 bases). Germline V lookup: CDR1 MNHNS, CDR2 SASEGT. Trimming removed 2 bases at V and 0 bases at J, with 11 bases between. The CDR3 contains 17 residues. The CDR3 region is CASSEQGGGSGANVLTF. The CDR3 nucleotides are TGTGCCAGCAGTGAACAGGGGGGAGGCTCTGGGGCCAACGTCCTGACTTTC.

This clone was observed many times. V is TRBV15 and J is TRBJ2-7, with 11 bases that match TRBD2. This CDR3 region has 18 residues. V lost 4 bases, J lost 3 bases, and 14 bases stayed unmatched. CDR1 is LNHNV, CDR2 YYDKDF, per germline (reference sequence). In nucleotides, the CDR3 is TGTGCCACCAGCAAAGGAAGACTAGCGGGAACGAAAGGCTACGAGCAGTACTTC. This encodes CATSKGRLAGTKGYEQYF.

This clone was seen many times. This sequence joins TRBV5-1 and TRBJ1-4, with D uncertain. Trimming pared 1 base from V and 0 bases from J, leaving 7 bases between. The CDR3 has 15 amino acids. Germline V CDR1 and CDR2: SGHRS, YFSETQ. In DNA form, the CDR3 reads TGCGCCAGCAGCTTGTGGGCAGCAACTAATGAAAAACTGTTTTTT. It translates to CASSLWAATNEKLFF. Complete variable domain (other parts from reference TRBV5-1 and TRBJ1-4): KAGVTQTPRYLIKTRGQQVTLSCSPISGHRSVSWYQQTPGQGLQFLFEYFSETQRNKGNFPGRFSGRQFSNSRSEMNVSTLELGDSALYLCASSLWAATNEKLFFGSGTQLSVL.

This clone was observed many times. This chain links TRBV18 with TRBJ2-3, with 8 bases aligning to TRBD1. With V trimmed by 0 bases and J by 1 base, 6 bases remained unmatched. Germline assignment: CDR1 KGHSH and CDR2 LQKENI. The CDR3 spans 17 residues. The CDR3: CASSPPGGQGRTDTQYF. CDR3 DNA: TGTGCCAGCTCACCACCGGGCGGACAGGGTCGCACAGATACGCAGTATTTT. The full variable domain, completed using reference TRBV18 and TRBJ2-3, is NAGVMQNPRHLVRRRGQEARLRCSPMKGHSHVYWYRQLPEEGLKFMVYLQKENIIDESGMPKERFSAEFPKEGPSILRIQQVVRGDSAAYFCASSPPGGQGRTDTQYFGPGTRLTVL.

Comments on this clone: Compared with germline, one end of the junction differs, possibly owing to a read error. The chain couples TRBV24-1 to TRBJ1-6, with 7 nucleotides matching TRBD1. Looked up from germline, CDR1 is KGHDR and CDR2 is SFDVKD. CDR3 length: 15 residues. The CDR3: CATRSWGQSSSPLRF. The CDR3 coding sequence is TGTGCCACCAGGTCGTGGGGACAGTCAAGTTCACCCCTCCGCTTT.

This clone was detected ten times or more. The gene calls are TRBV9 and TRBJ2-3, with 11 bases lining up with TRBD2. Germline lookup yields CDR1 SGDLS and CDR2 YYNGEE. Trimming removed 2 bases from V and 1 base from J; junction bases left unmatched: 0. This CDR3 spans 15 amino acids. The CDR3 here is CASSVSGRGTDTQYF. The CDR3 nucleotides read TGTGCCAGCAGCGTTAGCGGGAGGGGCACAGATACGCAGTATTTT.

A few counts support this clone. This may stem from a read error, because a much larger clone lies one nucleotide away. The J gene is TRBJ2-3, the V gene TRBV6-2 or TRBV6-3; 7 bases match TRBD1. The length of the CDR3 is 15 residues. Per the germline V gene, CDR1 is MNHEY and CDR2 is SVGEGT. Losses at the gene ends were 2 bases for V and 3 bases for J; bases not matched to a gene: 5. In DNA form, the CDR3 reads TGTGCCAGCAGTTACGCAGGGGGAAGGACAGATACGCAGTATTTT. Its protein is CASSYAGGRTDTQYF.

This clone was observed at least ten times. The rearrangement links TRBV20-1 to TRBJ1-1, with 10 positions matching TRBD1. The V gene end was trimmed by 3 bases and the J gene end by 6 bases; junction bases not matched to a gene: 7. The CDR3 length is 14 residues. CDR1 is DFQATT, CDR2 SNEGSKA, per germline (reference sequence). In DNA form, the CDR3 reads TGCAGTGCTAGGGACAGGGGGAGGTTGGCTGAAGCTTTCTTT. This encodes CSARDRGRLAEAFF.

A few counts support this clone. A much larger clone differs from this one at a single base, so this may be a read error. The same CDR3 is also encoded by other DNA sequences in this sample. The chain links TRBV6-1 to TRBJ2-1; D tentatively fits TRBD1 or TRBD2 (5 bases each). The CDR3 is made up of 11 amino acids. V lost 3 bases to trimming and J lost 9 bases, with 6 bases between them. CDR1 and CDR2 (germline): MNHNS, SASEGT. The CDR3: CASSERGEQFF. The CDR3 DNA follows: TGTGCCAGCAGTGAGAGGGGTGAGCAGTTCTTC.

This clone was seen many times. The chain recombines TRBV4-2 with TRBJ2-1, with 11 positions matching TRBD2. The CDR3 runs 20 residues. The trim removed 4 bases at V and 0 bases at J, leaving 14 bases unmatched. CDR1 is LGHNA and CDR2 is YNFKEQ in the germline V gene. The CDR3 DNA follows: TGTGCCAGCAGCCCACCGAGGGGGACTAGCGGAAGGCACTCCTACAATGAGCAGTTCTTC. It codes for CASSPPRGTSGRHSYNEQFF.

In its sample, this clone was seen many times. The rearrangement joins TRBV5-5 to TRBJ1-2, with 8 bases lining up with TRBD1. The CDR3 covers 14 residues. Per germline, CDR1 SGHKS and CDR2 YYEKEE (reference sequence). The trim removed 4 bases at V and 5 bases at J, leaving 7 bases unmatched. The CDR3: CASSQRTGRYGYTF. The CDR3, as DNA: TGTGCCAGCAGCCAACGGACAGGGAGATATGGCTACACCTTC. The full variable domain, in which reference TRBV5-5 and TRBJ1-2 provide the parts outside the CDR3, is DAGVTQSPTHLIKTRGQQVTLRCSPISGHKSVSWYQQVLGQGPQFIFQYYEKEERGRGNFPDRFSARQFPNYSSELNVNALLLGDSALYLCASSQRTGRYGYTFGSGTRLTVV.

This clone was counted ten times or more. J is TRBJ1-1 and V is TRBV2; 8 bases line up with TRBD1. Germline V gene sequence: CDR1 SNHLY, CDR2 FYNNEI. Trimming removed 7 bases from V and 4 bases from J; junction bases left unmatched: 11. This CDR3 has 15 residues. The CDR3, as DNA: TGTGCCAGCATCTGGGACAGGCGGTCAGGCACTGAAGCTTTCTTT. Translated: CASIWDRRSGTEAFF.

Many counts were recorded for this clone. The sample carries other DNA sequences with the same CDR3. The rearrangement links TRBV7-2 to TRBJ2-5; D tentatively reads TRBD1 or TRBD2 (7 bases each). Trimming took off 5 bases at V and 5 bases at J, with 21 bases between the two ends. Looked up from germline, CDR1 is SGHTA and CDR2 is FQGNSA. The CDR3 covers 16 residues. The CDR3 is CASSKGEGAFRETQYF. The CDR3 DNA sequence: TGTGCCAGCAGCAAAGGGGAGGGGGCCTTCCGGGAGACCCAGTACTTC. Full variable domain (outside the CDR3, taken from reference TRBV7-2 and TRBJ2-5): GAGVSQSPSNKVTEKGKDVELRCDPISGHTALYWYRQSLGQGLEFLIYFQGNSAPDKSGLPSDRFSAERTGGSVSTLTIQRTQQEDSAVYLCASSKGEGAFRETQYFGPGTRLLVL.

At least ten counts were recorded for this clone. J is TRBJ1-5 and V is TRBV29-1; D uncertain. The V gene lost 4 bases and the J gene lost 0 bases, with 13 bases spanning the gap. The germline CDR1 and CDR2 sequences are SQVTM and ANQGSEA. This CDR3 comprises 15 residues. The CDR3 nucleotides read TGCAGCGTTGCTAGTCTTAGGAATAGCAATCAGCCCCAGCATTTT. Protein: CSVASLRNSNQPQHF.

CDR3 coding DNA: TGTGCCAGCAGCCTTCGTACAAGGGCTGGGTACTACGAGCAGTACTTC. It codes for CASSLRTRAGYYEQYF. The chain is built from TRBV11-2 and TRBJ2-7; D gene ambiguous. The V gene lost 5 bases and the J gene lost 3 bases, with 20 bases spanning the gap. The germline V gene has CDR1 SGHAT and CDR2 FQNNGV. CDR3 length: 16 amino acids. Combining the CDR3 with reference TRBV11-2 and TRBJ2-7 gives the whole variable domain EAGVAQSPRYKIIEKRQSVAFWCNPISGHATLYWYQQILGQGPKLLIQFQNNGVVDDSQLPKDRFSAERLKGVDSTLKIQPAKLEDSAVYLCASSLRTRAGYYEQYFGPGTRLTVT.

This clone was detected many times. The chain uses TRBV6-7 and TRBJ1-1; no clear D gene. TRBV6-7 is noted as an ORF with a role that remains uncertain. The CDR3 is made up of 12 amino acids. Trimming shortened V by 7 bases and J by 8 bases, and 14 bases separated the two germline ends. The CDR3 region is CASTILRAEAFF. The CDR3 region has the DNA TGTGCCAGCACCATTCTCCGGGCAGAAGCTTTCTTT.

Remarks on this clone: One base away lies a much larger clone, so this may be a sequencing read error. V gene TRBV2 combines with J gene TRBJ2-5, with D possibly TRBD2 on 6 matching bases. Trimming left V 5 bases short and J 4 bases short, with 20 bases between. CDR1 is SNHLY and CDR2 is FYNNEI in the germline V gene. The CDR3 covers 16 residues. CDR3 bases: TGTGCCAGCAGTCCACTAGAGGGAGGTGGGGGAGAGACCCAGTACTTC. It yields the protein CASSPLEGGGGETQYF.